Presented here are 4 T cell receptor beta chains from one specimen sequenced in a study of blood T cell repertoires in COVID-19. Sequencing used immunoSEQ multiplex PCR; TCRdb keeps in-frame clones, though not all of them. The table includes some 240,000 clones, 89% detected once. The sample comprised peripheral blood. The receptors come from a woman aged 40 to 50 who had recovered from COVID-19.

The CDR3 sequence: CASSLTLYGYTF. CDR3 sequence (DNA): TGTGCCAGCAGTTTGACACTTTATGGCTACACCTTC. This chain uses TRBV6-2 or TRBV6-3 with TRBJ1-2, with D unclear. Trimming pared 4 bases from V and 5 bases from J, leaving 8 bases between. CDR3 length equals 12 residues. Germline V gene lookup returns CDR1 MNHEY and CDR2 SVGEGT.

The genes are TRBV6-1 and TRBJ2-1; 7 bases agree with TRBD1. The germline V gene has CDR1 MNHNS and CDR2 SASEGT. The CDR3 totals 16 residues. V was pared by 3 bases and J by 3 bases, with 8 bases of the junction left unmatched. The CDR3 sequence: CASSDYDRVIYNEQFF. For the CDR3, the DNA is TGTGCCAGCAGTGATTACGACAGGGTGATCTACAATGAGCAGTTCTTC.

The J gene is TRBJ2-5, the V gene TRBV21-1; TRBD2 is the table's D call, not checked against the DNA. TRBV21-1 is given as a pseudogene. The CDR3 is 19 amino acids. The CDR3 region is CASSKVRRQTPNRDSGEYF. CDR3 DNA: TGTGCCAGCAGCAAAGTACGTCGGCAGACCCCGAATCGGGATTCTGGAGAATACTTC.

The rearrangement links TRBV24-1 to TRBJ2-1, with D uncertain. CDR3 length: 13 residues. CDR1 is KGHDR and CDR2 is SFDVKD in the germline V gene. V gave up 6 bases and J gave up 7 bases, with 12 bases separating them. Here the CDR3 reads CATSRRTTNEQFF. CDR3 bases: TGTGCCACCAGTCGGCGTACTACGAATGAGCAGTTCTTC.